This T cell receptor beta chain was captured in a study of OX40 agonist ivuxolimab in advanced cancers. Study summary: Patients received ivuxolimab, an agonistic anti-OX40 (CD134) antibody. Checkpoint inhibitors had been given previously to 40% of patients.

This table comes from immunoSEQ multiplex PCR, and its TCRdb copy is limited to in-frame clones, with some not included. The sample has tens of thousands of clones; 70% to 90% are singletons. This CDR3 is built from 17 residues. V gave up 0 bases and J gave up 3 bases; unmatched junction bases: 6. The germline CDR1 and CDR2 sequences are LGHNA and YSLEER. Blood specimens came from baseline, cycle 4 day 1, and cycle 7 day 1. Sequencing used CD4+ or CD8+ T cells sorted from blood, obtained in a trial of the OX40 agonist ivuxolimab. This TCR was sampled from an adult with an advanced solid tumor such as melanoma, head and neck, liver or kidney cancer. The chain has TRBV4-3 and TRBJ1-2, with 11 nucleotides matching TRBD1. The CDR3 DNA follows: TGCGCCAGCAGCCAAGAACTTAGGACAGGGGGCCACTATGGCTACACCTTC. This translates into CASSQELRTGGHYGYTF.